The entry that follows covers one TCR beta chain sequence. The repertoire was sequenced with immunoSEQ multiplex PCR; TCRdb's copy has only in-frame clones and lacks some. The table lists 130,000 or so clones, under 95% of them singletons. This specimen belongs to a study of control samples from healthy donors and cancer patients. Per the germline V gene, CDR1 is GTSNPN and CDR2 is SVGIG (reference sequence). CDR3 length: 12 residues. V was shortened by 1 base and J by 5 bases, with 8 bases between the two germline ends. Material for sequencing was blood. The TCR sequence derives from a man aged 35 to 55 in good health. The chain carries TRBV30 and TRBJ2-5; no firm D call. The CDR3 DNA reads TGTGCCTGGAGTGCTTCTCGGGAGACCCAGTACTTC. This codes for CAWSASRETQYF.